The 20 T cell receptor beta chains in this list originate from one sample, sequenced in a study of cytomegalovirus exposure and HLA in healthy donors. TCRdb's copy holds only in-frame clones and misses some; the assay was immunoSEQ multiplex PCR. The sample holds 120,000 or so clones, roughly 90% seen once. Sequenced: PBMCs. Receptors were obtained from a woman younger than 30 in good health and CMV-seronegative.

This chain connects TRBV2 to TRBJ2-3, with 10 positions matching TRBD2. CDR3 length: 14 amino acids. CDR1 and CDR2 (germline): SNHLY, FYNNEI. The J segment lost 0 bases and the V segment lost 8 bases, leaving 2 bases of the junction unmatched. The CDR3, as DNA: TGTGCCAGCCTGGGACTAGCGAGCACAGATACGCAGTATTTT. Amino acids: CASLGLASTDTQYF.

This chain uses TRBV4-1 with TRBJ2-3, with 7 positions matching TRBD2. With V trimmed by 3 bases and J by 7 bases, 16 bases remained unmatched. This CDR3 has 17 residues. In germline, CDR1 is MGHRA, CDR2 YSYEKL. In nucleotides, the CDR3 is TGCGCCAGCAGCCAGGGCCCCGGGGGAGGGCCGCAAAATACGCAGTATTTT. Its translation: CASSQGPGGGPQNTQYF.

The chain combines TRBV5-1 with TRBJ1-2; D possibly corresponds to TRBD1 (6 bases). The CDR3 has 15 amino acids. Germline-derived CDR1 and CDR2 are SGHRS and YFSETQ. V shed 0 bases and J shed 2 bases, with 11 bases lying between them. The CDR3 loop is CASSLVGGENYGYTF. In DNA form, the CDR3 reads TGCGCCAGCAGCTTGGTAGGGGGAGAAAACTATGGCTACACCTTC. Filled out from reference TRBV5-1 and TRBJ1-2, the complete variable domain reads KAGVTQTPRYLIKTRGQQVTLSCSPISGHRSVSWYQQTPGQGLQFLFEYFSETQRNKGNFPGRFSGRQFSNSRSEMNVSTLELGDSALYLCASSLVGGENYGYTFGSGTRLTVV.

The J gene is TRBJ2-1, the V gene TRBV19, with 8 bases lining up with TRBD2. The CDR3 loop spans 16 amino acids. Germline CDR1 is LNHDA and CDR2 is SQIVND (reference sequence). J gave up 8 bases and V 1 base, and 10 bases lay outside the gene matches. CDR3 region: CASSIVMSGSGDEQFF. The CDR3, as DNA: TGTGCCAGTAGTATAGTAATGAGCGGGAGCGGCGATGAGCAGTTCTTC.

V is TRBV7-9 and J is TRBJ1-1; possible D gene TRBD1, 5 bases. The CDR3 is made up of 14 amino acids. Germline V gene lookup returns CDR1 SEHNR and CDR2 FQNEAQ (reference sequence). V dropped 1 base and J dropped 3 bases, with 9 bases sitting between them. The CDR3 loop reads CASSLVVGDTEAFF. As DNA, the CDR3 is TGTGCCAGCAGCTTAGTTGTAGGGGACACTGAAGCTTTCTTT.

V is TRBV19 and J is TRBJ2-7; D remains ambiguous. The CDR3 contains 16 residues. Germline V gene lookup returns CDR1 LNHDA and CDR2 SQIVND (reference sequence). With 3 bases removed from V and 3 bases from J, the gap between germline ends came to 18 bases. CDR3 in amino acids: CASSMLANSKYYEQYF. Here the CDR3 DNA reads TGTGCCAGTAGTATGCTCGCTAACAGTAAATACTACGAGCAGTACTTC.

This clone was seen just once. This chain links TRBV18 with TRBJ2-2; 7 bases are shared with TRBD2. CDR3 length equals 18 residues. In germline, CDR1 is KGHSH, CDR2 LQKENI. The trim removed 0 bases at V and 0 bases at J, leaving 7 bases unmatched. The CDR3 is CASSPPSGKLPNTGELFF. The CDR3 DNA is TGTGCCAGCTCACCACCCAGCGGGAAACTTCCGAACACCGGGGAGCTGTTTTTT. Drawing the rest from reference TRBV18 and TRBJ2-2, the complete variable domain is NAGVMQNPRHLVRRRGQEARLRCSPMKGHSHVYWYRQLPEEGLKFMVYLQKENIIDESGMPKERFSAEFPKEGPSILRIQQVVRGDSAAYFCASSPPSGKLPNTGELFFGEGSRLTVL.

The chain employs TRBV19 and TRBJ2-3, with D possibly matching TRBD1 (5 bases). The ends were cut back, 5 bases at V and 2 bases at J, with 17 bases in the middle. The CDR3 is 16 residues long. From germline, CDR1 is LNHDA and CDR2 SQIVND (reference sequence). The CDR3 DNA is TGTGCCAGTAGTTCCCCCTTCAGGGTGGACACAGATACGCAGTATTTT. Translated: CASSSPFRVDTDTQYF.

The rearrangement links TRBV11-3 to TRBJ2-7; D unclear. The CDR3 extends over 13 amino acids. V shed 1 base and J shed 2 bases, with 6 bases lying between them. CDR1 SGHNT and CDR2 YENEEA come from the germline V gene. CDR3 protein: CASSLGLPYEQYF. CDR3 DNA sequence: TGTGCCAGCAGCTTAGGCCTACCCTACGAGCAGTACTTC.

The CDR3 DNA is TGTGCCAGCAGTCGGAGTCATGGTTCCTACAATGAGCAGTTCTTC. Its protein product is CASSRSHGSYNEQFF. The chain couples TRBV27 to TRBJ2-1; D remains unclear. The CDR3 covers 15 residues. Trimming removed 5 bases at V and 1 base at J, with 12 bases between. Germline CDR1 MNHEY, CDR2 SMNVEV (reference sequence).

V and J are TRBV27 and TRBJ2-5; 7 positions agree with TRBD1. CDR3 length equals 14 residues. Germline loops: CDR1 MNHEY, CDR2 SMNVEV (reference sequence). J gave up 2 bases and V 3 bases, and 3 bases lay outside the gene matches. The CDR3 region has the DNA TGTGCCAGCAGTTTCGGGACAGCTCAAGAGACCCAGTACTTC. Its translation is CASSFGTAQETQYF.

The chain uses TRBV28 and TRBJ1-2; D unresolved. V gave up 3 bases and J gave up 7 bases, with 15 bases separating them. CDR3 size: 14 residues. From germline, CDR1 is MDHEN and CDR2 SYDVKM. Here the CDR3 reads CASSLFGSSSGYTF. CDR3 nucleotide sequence: TGTGCCAGCAGTTTGTTTGGGAGCTCGAGTGGCTACACCTTC.

The rearrangement joins TRBV11-3 to TRBJ2-1; tentatively, D is TRBD2 (5 bases). Germline V gene data show CDR1 as SGHNT and CDR2 as YENEEA. V lost 0 bases and J lost 5, with 11 bases in between. The CDR3 is made up of 15 amino acids. The CDR3 protein is CASSLDRGSHNEQFF. The CDR3 coding sequence is TGTGCCAGCAGCTTAGATAGAGGGTCCCACAATGAGCAGTTCTTC. Variable domain in full (rest from reference TRBV11-3 and TRBJ2-1): EAGVVQSPRYKIIEKKQPVAFWCNPISGHNTLYWYLQNLGQGPELLIRYENEEAVDDSQLPKDRFSAERLKGVDSTLKIQPAELGDSAVYLCASSLDRGSHNEQFFGPGTRLTVL.

J is TRBJ2-7 and V is TRBV19; tentative D call: TRBD2 (5 bases). The V end lost 1 base, the J end lost 3 bases, and 10 bases lay between the germline ends. The CDR3 is 14 residues long. Germline assignment: CDR1 LNHDA and CDR2 SQIVND (reference sequence). CDR3: CASSIGLAVYEQYF. In DNA form, the CDR3 reads TGTGCCAGTAGTATAGGGCTAGCCGTCTACGAGCAGTACTTC. The variable domain in full, completed from reference TRBV19 and TRBJ2-7, reads DGGITQSPKYLFRKEGQNVTLSCEQNLNHDAMYWYRQDPGQGLRLIYYSQIVNDFQKGDIAEGYSVSREKKESFPLTVTSAQKNPTAFYLCASSIGLAVYEQYFGPGTRLTVT.

J is TRBJ2-5 and V is TRBV5-1; 7 nucleotides agree with TRBD2. V shed 0 bases, J shed 11 bases, and the junction held 13 bases outside the gene matches. Germline lookup yields CDR1 SGHRS and CDR2 YFSETQ. The length of the CDR3 is 15 residues. The CDR3: CASSLEGLPTREQYF. CDR3 nucleotide sequence: TGCGCCAGCAGCTTGGAGGGACTACCAACCCGGGAGCAGTACTTC.

The V call is TRBV5-1, the J call TRBJ2-5; TRBD2 aligns across 7 bases. Germline V gene data show CDR1 as SGHRS and CDR2 as YFSETQ. This CDR3 comprises 14 residues. The V segment lost 0 bases and the J segment 4 bases; nucleotides outside the gene matches: 3. CDR3 DNA sequence: TGCGCCAGCAGCTTGGGGCCTAGCGGAGAGACCCAGTACTTC. It translates to CASSLGPSGETQYF.

The V and J genes are TRBV7-2 and TRBJ2-5, with TRBD2 identical over 13 bases. V was pared by 5 bases and J by 5 bases, with 5 bases of the junction left unmatched. The CDR3 covers 15 residues. Germline CDR1 SGHTA, CDR2 FQGNSA. The DNA for the CDR3 is TGTGCCAGCAGCGTAGGACTAGCGGGAGTGGAGACCCAGTACTTC. Amino acid sequence: CASSVGLAGVETQYF.

The chain links TRBV30 to TRBJ2-7, with D uncertain. The CDR3 covers 15 residues. The germline gives CDR1 GTSNPN, CDR2 SVGIG (reference sequence). Deletions cut 1 base from V and 3 bases from J, with 16 bases between. The CDR3 loop reads CAWSGPGGQLYEQYF. The CDR3 DNA is TGTGCCTGGAGTGGCCCTGGCGGCCAACTCTACGAGCAGTACTTC.

V and J are TRBV9 and TRBJ2-3; 11 bases map to TRBD2. Germline CDR1 and CDR2: SGDLS and YYNGEE. V lost 1 base and J lost 4; bases outside the gene matches: 5. The length of the CDR3 is 16 residues. This CDR3 is CASSVKLAGVSDTQYF. In nucleotides, the CDR3 is TGTGCCAGCAGCGTAAAACTAGCGGGAGTTTCAGATACGCAGTATTTT.

Here the CDR3 DNA reads TGTGCCATCAGTGAAGTAGCGGGAGCCTACGAGCAGTACTTC. Translated: CAISEVAGAYEQYF. The chain uses TRBV10-3 and TRBJ2-7, with 9 bases matching TRBD2. Germline CDR1 ENHRY, CDR2 SYGVKD. V gave up 3 bases and J gave up 2 bases; unmatched junction bases: 2. This CDR3 has 14 amino acids.